The clone carrying this T cell receptor (beta chain) was counted ten times or more. What it binds is not known. Trimming took 2 bases from V and 5 from J; bases not matched to a gene: 4. From germline, CDR1 is SGHNT and CDR2 YYREEE (reference sequence). The CDR3 has 16 residues. These data originate in a study of early T cells in non-severe SARS-CoV-2 infection. Attachment of unique molecular identifiers was made to individual cDNA molecules. Each CDR3 protein gets one entry after TCRdb re-called the 5' RACE reads with MiXCR. The sample lists about 68,000 distinct CDR3 sequences; 10% to 15% were seen once. Findings of the study overall: Matching against VDJdb likely underestimated virus-specific expansions, favoring anti-spike CD8.

This clonotype originated in an adult who was a healthcare worker with PCR-confirmed SARS-CoV-2 infection or an uninfected control (not recorded which). The sequenced sample was whole blood. The genes are TRBV5-4 and TRBJ2-1; 13 bases line up with TRBD2. Written as DNA, the CDR3 is TGTGCCAGCAGCTTAGGTGGACTAGCGGGGGACAATGAGCAGTTCTTC. This sequence encodes CASSLGGLAGDNEQFF.